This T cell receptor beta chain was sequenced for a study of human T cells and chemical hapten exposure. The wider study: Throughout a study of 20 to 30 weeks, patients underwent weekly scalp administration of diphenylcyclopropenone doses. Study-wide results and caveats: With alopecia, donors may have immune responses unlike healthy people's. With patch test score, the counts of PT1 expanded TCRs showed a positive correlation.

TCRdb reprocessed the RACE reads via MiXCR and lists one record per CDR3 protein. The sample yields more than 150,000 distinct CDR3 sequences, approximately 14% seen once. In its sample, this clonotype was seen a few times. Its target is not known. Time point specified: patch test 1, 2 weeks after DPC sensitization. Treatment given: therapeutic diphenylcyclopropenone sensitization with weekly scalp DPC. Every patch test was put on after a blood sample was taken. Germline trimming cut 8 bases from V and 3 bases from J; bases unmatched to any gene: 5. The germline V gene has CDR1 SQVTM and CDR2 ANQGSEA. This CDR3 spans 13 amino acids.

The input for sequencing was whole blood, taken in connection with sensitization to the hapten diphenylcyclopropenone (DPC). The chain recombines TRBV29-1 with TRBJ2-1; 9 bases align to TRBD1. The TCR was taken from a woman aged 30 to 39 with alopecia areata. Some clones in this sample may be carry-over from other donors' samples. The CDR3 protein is CSLRDRDYNEQFF. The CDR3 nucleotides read TGCAGCCTCCGGGACAGGGACTACAATGAGCAGTTCTTC.